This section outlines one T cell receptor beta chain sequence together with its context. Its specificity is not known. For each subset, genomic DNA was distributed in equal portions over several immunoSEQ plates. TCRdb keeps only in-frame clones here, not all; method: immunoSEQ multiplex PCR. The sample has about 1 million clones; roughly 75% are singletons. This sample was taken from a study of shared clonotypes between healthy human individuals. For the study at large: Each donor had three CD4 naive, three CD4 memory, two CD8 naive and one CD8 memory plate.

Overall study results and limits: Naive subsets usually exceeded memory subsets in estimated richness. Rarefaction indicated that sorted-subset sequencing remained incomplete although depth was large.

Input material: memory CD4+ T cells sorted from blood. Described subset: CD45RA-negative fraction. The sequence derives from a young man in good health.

CDR3 in DNA: TGTGCCACCAGCAGAGATATAGGGGGCGGCCAAGAGACCCAGTACTTC. Residues: CATSRDIGGGQETQYF. The V gene is TRBV15, the J gene TRBJ2-5, with 7 positions matching TRBD1. The CDR3 spans 16 residues. V lost 0 bases and J lost 1; bases outside the gene matches: 5. Germline V lookup: CDR1 LNHNV, CDR2 YYDKDF (reference sequence). The full variable domain, its missing parts supplied by reference TRBV15 and TRBJ2-5, is DAMVIQNPRYQVTQFGKPVTLSCSQTLNHNVMYWYQQKSSQAPKLLFHYYDKDFNNEADTPDNFQSRRPNTSFCFLDIRSPGLGDTAMYLCATSRDIGGGQETQYFGPGTRLLVL.